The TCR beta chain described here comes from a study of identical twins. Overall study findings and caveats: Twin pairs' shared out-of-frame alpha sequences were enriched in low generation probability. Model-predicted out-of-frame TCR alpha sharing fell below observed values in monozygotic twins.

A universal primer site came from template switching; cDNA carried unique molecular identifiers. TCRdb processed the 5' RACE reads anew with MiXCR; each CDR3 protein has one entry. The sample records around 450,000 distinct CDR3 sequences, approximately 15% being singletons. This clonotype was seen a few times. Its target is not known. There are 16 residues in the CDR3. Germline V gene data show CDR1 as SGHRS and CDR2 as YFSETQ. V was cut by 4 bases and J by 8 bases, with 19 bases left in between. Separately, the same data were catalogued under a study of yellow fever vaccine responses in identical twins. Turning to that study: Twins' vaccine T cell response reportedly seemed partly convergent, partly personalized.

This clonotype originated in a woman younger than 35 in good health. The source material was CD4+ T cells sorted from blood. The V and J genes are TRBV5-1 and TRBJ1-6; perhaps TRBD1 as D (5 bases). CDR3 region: CASSPGPGREDSPLHF. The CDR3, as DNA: TGCGCCAGCAGCCCGGGACCCGGGCGCGAGGATTCACCCCTCCACTTT.